This TCR beta chain was sequenced in a study of tumor-infiltrating lymphocytes in localized non-small cell lung cancer. Study information: Several tumor histologies, both smoking statuses, and some post-neoadjuvant chemotherapy samples were included. Overall study findings and caveats: Higher tumor T cell infiltration than in uninvolved lung was supported by TCRbeta sequencing.

Repertoires were generated with immunoSEQ multiplex PCR, while TCRdb's copy carries only in-frame clones and drops some. The sample has a few thousand clones, around 66% seen once; the top ten hold 24%. V trimming: 11 bases; J trimming: 0 bases; junction bases outside the gene matches: 16. The CDR3 contains 17 residues. CDR1 is LGHNA, CDR2 YNFKEQ, per germline. Details on this clone: Its antigen is currently unknown.

The sequence was obtained from a human donor with non-small cell lung cancer. This rearrangement joins TRBV4-2 to TRBJ1-5, with 7 bases matching TRBD1. The specimen was uninvolved lung tissue not adjacent to the tumor. The CDR3 loop reads CASSRGDSRDSNQPQHF. The CDR3 nucleotides read TGTGCCTCCTCGAGGGGGGACAGCCGAGATAGCAATCAGCCCCAGCATTTT.